These 16 T cell receptor beta chains originate from one sample sequenced in a study of blood T cell repertoires in COVID-19 (dated by TCRdb to 2020 to 2022). The library was built by means of the immunoSEQ multiplex PCR assay. TCRdb carries this immuneACCESS record with in-frame sequences only. Its versions omit some clonotypes, under half of them owing to an unresolved V gene in the studies checked, with the rest unexplained. The sample table lists hundreds of thousands of clones, around 85% of them with a count of one. The ten largest clones take up 3% to 4% of the sample. The sequencing sample was made of PBMCs or T cells enriched from blood (not recorded which). These receptors all come from a woman aged 35 to 49 with acute COVID-19.

This chain joins TRBV7-8 and TRBJ2-3; 7 positions match TRBD2. The CDR3 runs 14 residues. Germline assignment: CDR1 SGHVS and CDR2 FQNEAQ. V lost 3 bases, J lost 2 bases, and 2 bases stayed unmatched. Here the CDR3 reads CASSLREFTDTQYF. The CDR3 coding sequence is TGTGCCAGCAGCTTGCGGGAGTTCACAGATACGCAGTATTTT.

The chain is built from TRBV6-5 and TRBJ1-1; 8 bases are shared with TRBD1. Germline values: CDR1 MNHEY, CDR2 SVGAGI. The CDR3 has 13 amino acids. V dropped 6 bases and J dropped 1; count of bases not matched to a gene: 1. The chain's CDR3 is CASRDRGNTEAFF. In DNA form, the CDR3 reads TGTGCCAGCAGAGACAGGGGGAACACTGAAGCTTTCTTT.

V usage is TRBV28 and J usage is TRBJ2-7; 8 positions agree with TRBD1. V trimming: 0 bases; J trimming: 4 bases; junction bases outside the gene matches: 5. The germline V gene has CDR1 MDHEN and CDR2 SYDVKM. The CDR3 spans 15 residues. The CDR3, as DNA: TGTGCCAGCAGTTTATGGCCAGGGGGCCCTTACGAGCAGTACTTC. As protein: CASSLWPGGPYEQYF.

V is TRBV19 and J is TRBJ2-2; possible D gene TRBD2, 7 bases. Trimming pared 8 bases from V and 0 bases from J, leaving 13 bases between. The CDR3 consists of 15 residues. Per germline, CDR1 LNHDA and CDR2 SQIVND (reference sequence). CDR3 bases: TGTGCCAGTCACTCGGGGGGCTCGAACACCGGGGAGCTGTTTTTT. Translating gives CASHSGGSNTGELFF.

V and J are TRBV27 and TRBJ2-7; 7 nucleotides align to TRBD1. J lost 3 bases, V lost 4 bases, and 9 bases had no gene match. The V gene's germline CDR1 is MNHEY and CDR2 SMNVEV (reference sequence). This CDR3 has 15 residues. CDR3 region: CASSSPTGFRYEQYF. CDR3 nucleotide sequence: TGTGCCAGCAGTTCCCCGACAGGGTTCCGCTACGAGCAGTACTTC.

The chain recombines TRBV6-1 with TRBJ2-3, with D unresolved. The CDR3 runs to 14 residues. Germline V CDR1 and CDR2: MNHNS, SASEGT. The V gene lost 3 bases and the J gene lost 0 bases, with 7 bases spanning the gap. Here the CDR3 reads CASSDRISTDTQYF. The CDR3 DNA follows: TGTGCCAGCAGTGACAGGATTAGCACAGATACGCAGTATTTT.

The CDR3 region has the DNA TGTGCCAGCAGGCCACCACCCCAGACTGAGAATACGCAGTATTTT. Protein sequence: CASRPPPQTENTQYF. This chain joins TRBV7-9 and TRBJ2-3; D is undetermined. Germline CDR1 SEHNR, CDR2 FQNEAQ (reference sequence). V was trimmed by 6 bases and J by 7 bases, leaving 20 bases between them. The CDR3 is made up of 15 amino acids.

The genes are TRBV24-1 and TRBJ2-5, with TRBD1 as a possible D gene (6 bases). The CDR3 totals 15 residues. V was trimmed by 3 bases and J by 1 base, leaving 11 bases between them. Germline assignment: CDR1 KGHDR and CDR2 SFDVKD. CDR3 sequence: CATSDEPTGQETQYF. CDR3 sequence (DNA): TGTGCCACCAGTGATGAACCGACAGGCCAAGAGACCCAGTACTTC.

The table lists this clone with a count of one. This chain joins TRBV24-1 and TRBJ1-2, with a possible D match to TRBD1 (5 bases). Trimming took 7 bases from V and 5 from J, leaving 7 bases between them. Germline assignment: CDR1 KGHDR and CDR2 SFDVKD. The CDR3 is 11 residues long. The CDR3 sequence: CATRDIYGYTF. DNA of the CDR3: TGTGCCACCAGGGACATTTATGGCTACACCTTC.

The rearrangement links TRBV7-9 to TRBJ2-4, with a tentative D call TRBD2 (6 bases). V was cut by 3 bases and J by 3 bases, with 6 bases left in between. The CDR3 is 13 residues long. The germline gives CDR1 SEHNR, CDR2 FQNEAQ (reference sequence). The chain's CDR3 is CASSFSGKNIQYF. The CDR3 coding sequence is TGTGCCAGCAGCTTTAGCGGCAAAAACATTCAGTACTTC.

As DNA, the CDR3 is TGTGCCAGCAGCCAAGAAAGTGGACTGCTGTACTACGAGCAGTACTTC. It codes for CASSQESGLLYYEQYF. The rearrangement joins TRBV3-1 (or the pseudogene TRBV3-2) to TRBJ2-7; TRBD2 is a possible D gene (5 bases). This CDR3 spans 16 amino acids. Germline V gives CDR1 LGHDT, CDR2 YNNKEL (reference sequence). Trimming removed 0 bases at V and 3 bases at J, with 15 bases between.

The CDR3 DNA reads as TGTGCCAGCAGCTCCCGGGACAGTAATCAGCCCCAGCATTTT. Its protein product is CASSSRDSNQPQHF. The rearrangement links TRBV13 to TRBJ1-5; the match to TRBD1 covers 7 bases. The CDR3 is made up of 14 amino acids. The germline gives CDR1 PRHDT, CDR2 FYEKMQ (reference sequence). Germline trimming cut 4 bases from V and 4 bases from J; bases unmatched to any gene: 4.

The chain couples TRBV9 to TRBJ1-4; D remains unclear. The CDR3 is 14 residues long. Germline lookup yields CDR1 SGDLS and CDR2 YYNGEE. The germline V and J ends were trimmed by 7 bases and 3 bases, with 13 bases remaining between them. The CDR3 coding sequence is TGTGCCAGCGGACCCTCGGGGTCTAATGAAAAACTGTTTTTT. It codes for CASGPSGSNEKLFF. The full variable domain, with the rest looked up from reference TRBV9 and TRBJ1-4, is DSGVTQTPKHLITATGQRVTLRCSPRSGDLSVYWYQQSLDQGLQFLIQYYNGEERAKGNILERFSAQQFPDLHSELNLSSLELGDSALYFCASGPSGSNEKLFFGSGTQLSVL.

This sequence joins TRBV5-6 and TRBJ2-1; no firm D call. CDR1 is SGHDT, CDR2 YYEEEE, per germline. V lost 4 bases and J 5 bases, leaving 7 bases between the germline ends. The CDR3 spans 12 residues. For the CDR3, the DNA is TGTGCCAGCAGCCTCGAGCACAATGAGCAGTTCTTC. This encodes CASSLEHNEQFF.

This rearrangement joins TRBV7-9 to TRBJ2-2, with 11 bases lining up with TRBD2. V shed 4 bases, J shed 0 bases, and the junction held 7 bases outside the gene matches. There are 18 residues in the CDR3. CDR1 and CDR2 from the germline V gene are SEHNR and FQNEAQ (reference sequence). CDR3 sequence (DNA): TGTGCCAGCAGCTCCAACCCGGGACTAGCGGCGAACACCGGGGAGCTGTTTTTT. It yields the protein CASSSNPGLAANTGELFF.

The V and J genes are TRBV11-2 and TRBJ2-1, with TRBD2 identical over 9 bases. This CDR3 comprises 16 residues. Trimming removed 0 bases from V and 6 bases from J; junction bases left unmatched: 6. CDR1 SGHAT and CDR2 FQNNGV come from the germline V gene. CDR3 DNA: TGTGCCAGCAGCTTAGATGTTAGCGGGAGTGGCAATGAGCAGTTCTTC. Amino acid sequence: CASSLDVSGSGNEQFF.